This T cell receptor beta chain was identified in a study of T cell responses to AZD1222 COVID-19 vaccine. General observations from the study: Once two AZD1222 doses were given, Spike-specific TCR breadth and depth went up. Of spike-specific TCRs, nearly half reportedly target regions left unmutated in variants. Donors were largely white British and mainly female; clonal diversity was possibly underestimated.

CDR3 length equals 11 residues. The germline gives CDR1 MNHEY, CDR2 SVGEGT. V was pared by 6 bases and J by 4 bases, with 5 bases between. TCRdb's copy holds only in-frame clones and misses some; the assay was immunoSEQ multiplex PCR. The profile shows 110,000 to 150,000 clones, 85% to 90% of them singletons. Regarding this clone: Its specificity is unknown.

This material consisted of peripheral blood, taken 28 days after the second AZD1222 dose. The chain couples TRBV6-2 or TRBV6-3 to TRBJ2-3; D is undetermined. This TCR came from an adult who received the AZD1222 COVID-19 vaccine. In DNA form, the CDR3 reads TGTGCCAGCAGCTTAGCAGATACGCAGTATTTT. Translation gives CASSLADTQYF.